This entry concerns a single TCR beta chain. Its antigen is still unknown. This specimen belongs to a study of type 1 regulatory T cells. The overall study: T-allo10 is an in vitro-generated, Tr1-enriched CD4 T cell product specific for alloantigen.

Trimming shortened V by 6 bases and J by 1 base, and 15 bases separated the two germline ends. Germline lookup yields CDR1 MNHNY and CDR2 SVGAGI (reference sequence). CDR3 length equals 15 residues. TCRdb itself ran the reads through MiXCR, one entry per CDR3 protein. Seen here are roughly 21,000 distinct CDR3 sequences, more than 45% observed once, and the top ten hold under 5%. Sequenced: cultured T cells, either the whole culture or a sorted T cell fraction (not recorded which). This sequence was found in a human donor in good health. V and J are TRBV6-6 and TRBJ2-5; D gene ambiguous. CDR3 sequence (DNA): TGTGCCAGCAGCCGGACCAGGCCCTCCCAAGAGACCCAGTACTTC. Protein product: CASSRTRPSQETQYF.